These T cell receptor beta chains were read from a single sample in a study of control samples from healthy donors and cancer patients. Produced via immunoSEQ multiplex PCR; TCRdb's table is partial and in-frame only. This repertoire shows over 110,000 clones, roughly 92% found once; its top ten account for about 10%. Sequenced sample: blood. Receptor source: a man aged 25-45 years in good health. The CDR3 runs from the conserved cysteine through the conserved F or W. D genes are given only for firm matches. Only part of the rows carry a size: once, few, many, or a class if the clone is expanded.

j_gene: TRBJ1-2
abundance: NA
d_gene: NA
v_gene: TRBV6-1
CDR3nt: TGTGCCAGCAGTGATCCGGCTCAGGTCTCATTTGGAGGTGTCTATGGCTACACCTTC
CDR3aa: CASSDPAQVSFGGVYGYTF

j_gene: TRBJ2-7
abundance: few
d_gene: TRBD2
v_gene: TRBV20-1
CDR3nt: TGCAGTGCTAGTACCCCTAGCGGGATTTCCGAGCAGTACTTC
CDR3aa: CSASTPSGISEQYF

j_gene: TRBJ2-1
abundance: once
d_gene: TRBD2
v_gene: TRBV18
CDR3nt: TGTGCCAGCTCACCCGGGACTAGCGGGATCGGCTACAATGAGCAGTTCTTC
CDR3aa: CASSPGTSGIGYNEQFF

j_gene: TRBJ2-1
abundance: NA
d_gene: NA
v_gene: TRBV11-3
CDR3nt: TGTGCCAGCAGCTTATTATTTAGCGGAGGGGGCAATGAGCAGTTCTTC
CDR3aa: CASSLLFSGGGNEQFF

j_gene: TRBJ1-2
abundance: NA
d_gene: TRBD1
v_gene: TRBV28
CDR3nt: TGTGCCAGCAGCCTCCGTCGGGGGACAGGGTTCTTGGGCTACACCTTC
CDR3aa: CASSLRRGTGFLGYTF

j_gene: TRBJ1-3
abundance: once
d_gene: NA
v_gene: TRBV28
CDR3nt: TGTGCCAGCGGGTTATCTGGAAACACCATATATTTT
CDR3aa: CASGLSGNTIYF

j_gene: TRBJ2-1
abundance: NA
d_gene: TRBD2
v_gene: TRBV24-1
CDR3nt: TGTGCCACCAGTGATTTGAAGGCGGGAGGGTCCTACAATGAGCAGTTCTTC
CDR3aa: CATSDLKAGGSYNEQFF

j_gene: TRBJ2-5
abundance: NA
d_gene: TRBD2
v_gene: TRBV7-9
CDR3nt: TGTGCCAGCAGCTCGACCGGGACTAGCGGGAAGGAGACCCAGTACTTC
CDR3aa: CASSSTGTSGKETQYF

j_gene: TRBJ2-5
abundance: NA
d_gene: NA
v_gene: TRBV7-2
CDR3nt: TGTGCCAGCAGCTTGACGGTAATGGGGGAGACCCAGTACTTC
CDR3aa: CASSLTVMGETQYF

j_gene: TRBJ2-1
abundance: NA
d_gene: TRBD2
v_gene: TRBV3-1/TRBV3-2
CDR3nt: TGTGCCAGCAGCCTGGGACTAGGGCAGTTCTTC
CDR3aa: CASSLGLGQFF

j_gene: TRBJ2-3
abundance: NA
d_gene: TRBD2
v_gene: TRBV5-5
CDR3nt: TGTGCCAGCAGCTTGATCGGGAGCGGGAGGCACACAGATACGCAGTATTTT
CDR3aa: CASSLIGSGRHTDTQYF

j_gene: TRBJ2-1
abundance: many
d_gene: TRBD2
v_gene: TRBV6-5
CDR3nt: TGTGCCGCGGGTCCTCTAGCGGGGGACTACAATGAGCAGTTCTTC
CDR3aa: CAAGPLAGDYNEQFF

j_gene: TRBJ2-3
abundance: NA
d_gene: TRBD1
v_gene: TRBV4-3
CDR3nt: TGCGCCAGCAGACGCGACCCAGGGGGCGGTATGGCAGATACGCAGTATTTT
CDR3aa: CASRRDPGGGMADTQYF

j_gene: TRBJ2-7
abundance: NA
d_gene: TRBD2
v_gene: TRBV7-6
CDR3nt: TGTGCCAGCAGCTTAACGGGAGGGCCCCAATCCTACGAGCAGTACTTC
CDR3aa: CASSLTGGPQSYEQYF